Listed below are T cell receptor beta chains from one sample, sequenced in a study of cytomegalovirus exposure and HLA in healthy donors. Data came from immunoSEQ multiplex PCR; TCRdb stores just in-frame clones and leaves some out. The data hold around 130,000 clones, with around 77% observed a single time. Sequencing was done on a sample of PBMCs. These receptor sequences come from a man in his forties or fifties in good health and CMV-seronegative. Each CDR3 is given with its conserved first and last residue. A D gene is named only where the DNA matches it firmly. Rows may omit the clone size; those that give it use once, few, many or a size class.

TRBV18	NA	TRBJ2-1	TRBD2	TGTGCCAGCTCACCACAGAACAGCGGGAGATCCTACAATGAGCAGTTCTTC	CASSPQNSGRSYNEQFF
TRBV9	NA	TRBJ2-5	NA	TGCGCCAGCAGCGGAGGGACAAAAGAGGGCCAAGAGACCCAGTACTTC	CASSGGTKEGQETQYF
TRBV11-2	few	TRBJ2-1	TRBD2	TGTGCCAGCAGCTCCCTTAGCGGGAGAGCACCCTACAATGAGCAGTTCTTC	CASSSLSGRAPYNEQFF
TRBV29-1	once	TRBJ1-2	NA	TGCAGCGTTGATGACCTCAGGGAGGGGCCTGGCTACACCTTC	CSVDDLREGPGYTF
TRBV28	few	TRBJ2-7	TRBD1	TGTGCCAGCAGTTTTACGGACAGGGACGAGCAGTACTTC	CASSFTDRDEQYF
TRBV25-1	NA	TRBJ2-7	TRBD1	TGTGCCAGCAGCCTGGGAACAGGGGGCTGGTACGAGCAGTACTTC	CASSLGTGGWYEQYF
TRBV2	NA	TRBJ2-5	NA	TGTGCCAGCAGTGCGACTAGTTTCCAAGAGACCCAGTACTTC	CASSATSFQETQYF
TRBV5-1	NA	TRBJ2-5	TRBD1	TGCGCCAGCAGCAAGGGACAGGACCGCCAAGAGACCCAGTACTTC	CASSKGQDRQETQYF
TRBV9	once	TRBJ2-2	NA	TGTGCCAGCAGCGTAGCAACAGGGTTTACCGGGGAGCTGTTTTTT	CASSVATGFTGELFF
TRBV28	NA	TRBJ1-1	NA	TGTGCCAGCAGTTCGCAGGGTACCACTGAAGCTTTCTTT	CASSSQGTTEAFF
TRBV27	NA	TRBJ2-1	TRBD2	TGTGCCAGCAGTTTCCACGTAGCGGGAGTCAGCATAGATGAGCAGTTCTTC	CASSFHVAGVSIDEQFF
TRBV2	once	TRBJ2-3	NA	TGTGCCCTAAAAAGCGATTCGAGCACAGATACGCAGTATTTT	CALKSDSSTDTQYF
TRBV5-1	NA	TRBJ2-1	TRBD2	TGCGCCAGCAGCTCTCCTCTAAGGACTAGCGGGAGCTCCTACAATGAGCAGTTCTTC	CASSSPLRTSGSSYNEQFF
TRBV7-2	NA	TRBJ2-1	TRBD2	TGTGCCAGCAGCTTAGGACTAGCGTTTACTGAGCAGTTCTTC	CASSLGLAFTEQFF
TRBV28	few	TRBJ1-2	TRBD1	TGTGCCAGCACTCAGCAGGGGGCGGGCGGCTACACCTTC	CASTQQGAGGYTF
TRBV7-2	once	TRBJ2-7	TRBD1	TGTGCCAGCAGCCCGGGACAGGACTACGAGCAGTACTTC	CASSPGQDYEQYF
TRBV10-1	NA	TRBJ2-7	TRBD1	TGCGCCAGCAGTGACTGGACAGGGCGGGAGCAGTACTTC	CASSDWTGREQYF
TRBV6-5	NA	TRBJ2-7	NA	TGTGCCAGCAGCCAGACTAGTCCCTACGAGCAGTACTTC	CASSQTSPYEQYF
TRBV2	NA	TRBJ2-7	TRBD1	TGTGCCAGCAGGGTAGACAGGGGGCGAGTCTACGAGCAGTACTTC	CASRVDRGRVYEQYF
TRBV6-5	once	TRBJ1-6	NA	TGTGCCAGCAGTTACTCCGGGAATTCACCCCTCCACTTT	CASSYSGNSPLHF
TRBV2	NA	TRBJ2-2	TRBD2	TGTGCCAGCAGCGGACCCGGGACTACACCGAACACCGGGGAGCTGTTTTTT	CASSGPGTTPNTGELFF